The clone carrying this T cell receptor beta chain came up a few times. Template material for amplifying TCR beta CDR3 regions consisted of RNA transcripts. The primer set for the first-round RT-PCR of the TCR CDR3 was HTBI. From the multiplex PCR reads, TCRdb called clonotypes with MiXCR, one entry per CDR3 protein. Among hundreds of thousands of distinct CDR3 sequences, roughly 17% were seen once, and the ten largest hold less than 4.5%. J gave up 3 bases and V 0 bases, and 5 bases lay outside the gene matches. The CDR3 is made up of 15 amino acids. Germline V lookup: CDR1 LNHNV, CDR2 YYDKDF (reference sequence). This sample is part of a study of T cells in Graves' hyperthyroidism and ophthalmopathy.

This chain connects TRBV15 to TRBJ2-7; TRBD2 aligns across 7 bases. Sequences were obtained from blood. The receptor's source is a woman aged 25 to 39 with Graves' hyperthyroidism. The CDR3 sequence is CATSRDWEGIYEQYF. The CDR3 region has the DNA TGTGCCACCAGCAGAGATTGGGAGGGGATCTACGAGCAGTACTTC.